Listed below are T cell receptor beta chains from one sample, sequenced in a study of early T cells in non-severe SARS-CoV-2 infection. TCRdb reprocessed the 5' RACE reads with MiXCR, giving one entry per CDR3 protein. The table lists roughly 34,000 distinct CDR3 sequences, less than 7% of them singletons. The starting material was whole blood, obtained at baseline. These receptors were taken from an adult who was a healthcare worker with PCR-confirmed SARS-CoV-2 infection or an uninfected control (not recorded which). The CDR3 runs from the conserved cysteine through the conserved F or W. The D gene is left open where the match is weak. The size field is filled for only some rows; it gives once, few, many or a size class.

d_gene,abundance,v_gene,j_gene,CDR3aa,CDR3nt
.,few,TRBV12-3/TRBV12-4,TRBJ2-5,CATCLTGAETQYF,TGTGCCACGTGCCTGACGGGCGCCGAGACCCAGTACTTC
.,.,TRBV4-3,TRBJ2-3,CASSPLSGDTQYF,TGCGCCAGCAGCCCCTTATCGGGAGATACGCAGTATTTT
TRBD2,many,TRBV4-1,TRBJ2-1,CASSQEPGSSGGGEQFF,TGCGCCAGCAGCCAAGAACCCGGTTCGTCGGGAGGGGGTGAGCAGTTCTTC
.,.,TRBV3-1,TRBJ2-2,CASSQDVGTGELFF,TGTGCCAGCAGCCAAGATGTGGGCACCGGGGAGCTGTTTTTT
TRBD1,few,TRBV6-1,TRBJ2-2,CASSGRTGLTGELFF,TGTGCCAGCAGTGGTCGGACAGGGTTGACCGGGGAGCTGTTTTTT
.,few,TRBV14,TRBJ2-4,CASSSGTKNIQYF,TGTGCCAGCAGCTCAGGGACCAAAAACATTCAGTACTTC
.,many,TRBV21-1,TRBJ2-3,CASSSPVAGGPTDTQYF,TGTGCCAGCAGCTCTCCCGTAGCGGGAGGGCCTACAGATACGCAGTATTTT
.,.,TRBV6-2/TRBV6-3,TRBJ2-7,CASSYSTVNREQYF,TGTGCCAGCAGTTACTCAACAGTCAATAGGGAGCAGTACTTC
TRBD1,many,TRBV2,TRBJ1-2,CASSIQGNGYTF,TGTGCCAGCAGTATACAGGGGAATGGCTACACCTTC
.,many,TRBV3-1,TRBJ2-6,CASSQAGANVLTF,TGTGCCAGCAGCCAAGCTGGGGCCAACGTCCTGACTTTC
.,.,TRBV18,TRBJ2-7,CASSPSSSNEQYF,TGTGCCAGCTCACCGTCTAGCTCGAACGAGCAGTACTTC
TRBD1,many,TRBV12-3/TRBV12-4,TRBJ1-1,CASSLVGGAFF,TGTGCCAGCAGTTTAGTAGGGGGCGCTTTCTTT
TRBD1,few,TRBV11-2,TRBJ2-7,CASSLVPGQHYEQYF,TGTGCCAGCAGCTTGGTTCCGGGACAGCACTACGAGCAGTACTTC
.,many,TRBV29-1,TRBJ2-2,CSVDGTNTGELFF,TGCAGCGTTGACGGGACGAACACCGGGGAGCTGTTTTTT
TRBD1,medium-sized,TRBV6-1,TRBJ2-7,CASSAGYRGYEQYF,TGTGCCAGCAGCGCCGGGTACAGGGGTTACGAGCAGTACTTC
TRBD2,many,TRBV20-1,TRBJ2-7,CSARSGVPFSSGRASYSYEQYF,TGCAGTGCTAGGAGTGGGGTACCCTTTTCTAGCGGGAGGGCCTCTTACTCCTACGAGCAGTACTTC
.,.,TRBV12-3/TRBV12-4,TRBJ2-1,CASSLVGIGFF,TGTGCCAGCAGTTTGGTAGGGATTGGGTTCTTC